These T cell receptor beta chains were read from a single sample in a study of T cell responses to AZD1222 COVID-19 vaccine. Profiled with immunoSEQ multiplex PCR; TCRdb holds only in-frame clones, not every one. The sample has around 100,000 clones, 80% to 90% seen once. Sequences were derived from peripheral blood, sampled on day 0 of MenACWY control vaccination. These receptors were obtained from an adult in good health. CDR3s include the opening cysteine and the closing phenylalanine or tryptophan. The D gene is left open where the match is weak. Clone size, where shown, is once, few, many, or a class for clones that have expanded.

size,J,V,D,DNA,CDR3
few,TRBJ1-5,TRBV6-5,-,TGTGCCAGCAGTTACATCGCCGGGCAGCCCCAGCATTTT,CASSYIAGQPQHF
-,TRBJ2-7,TRBV5-4,TRBD1,TGTGCCAGCAGCTTGGGATGGGGACAGCGGAACTTC,CASSLGWGQRNF
-,TRBJ2-3,TRBV5-1,-,TGCGCCAGCAGTCAAGGCTACACAGATACGCAGTATTTT,CASSQGYTDTQYF
-,TRBJ1-2,TRBV28,-,TGTGCCAGCAGTTTGACGGGGAGACCTAACTATGGCTACACCTTC,CASSLTGRPNYGYTF
-,TRBJ2-5,TRBV13,-,TGTGCCAGCAGTCCTGCCGGGATCAGGGACCCCTTGGGGCGGACCCAGTACTTC,CASSPAGIRDPLGRTQYF
-,TRBJ2-7,TRBV30,TRBD2,TGTGCCTGGTTGGGGGAGGGCTACGAGCAGTACTTC,CAWLGEGYEQYF
-,TRBJ1-1,TRBV6-5,-,TGTGCCAGCAGTTCCCTTGGGGGAGCTTTCTTT,CASSSLGGAFF
few,TRBJ2-7,TRBV6-5,-,TGTGCCAGCAGTTACGAGCCGGGTCTATCCTACGAGCAGTACTTC,CASSYEPGLSYEQYF
-,TRBJ2-7,TRBV2,-,TGTGCCAGCAGTGGTTTCGGGGGAACCTACGAGCAGTACTTC,CASSGFGGTYEQYF
-,TRBJ2-1,TRBV27,-,TGTGCCAGCAGTTTTCCAGGGGATGAGCAGTTCTTC,CASSFPGDEQFF
-,TRBJ1-1,TRBV28,-,TGTGCCAGCAGCCCACCCGTGGGGGCCACTGAAGCTTTCTTT,CASSPPVGATEAFF
-,TRBJ1-6,TRBV11-2,-,TGTGCCAGCAGCCCGGGGCCAAATTCACCCCTCCACTTT,CASSPGPNSPLHF
-,TRBJ1-2,TRBV7-2,TRBD1,TGTGCCAGCAGCCACAGGGGAGGCAACTATGGCTACACCTTC,CASSHRGGNYGYTF
-,TRBJ1-5,TRBV18,-,TGTGCCAGCTCACCAGTTGGAATGGGTCAGCCCCAGCATTTT,CASSPVGMGQPQHF
-,TRBJ1-1,TRBV6-5,TRBD1,TGTGCCAGCAGTCCTTTAGACGACAGGGCAGAAGCTTTCTTT,CASSPLDDRAEAFF
-,TRBJ2-6,TRBV4-3,-,TGCGCCAGCAGCCCGGCACGTTTGGGCGCTGGGGCCAACGTCCTGACTTTC,CASSPARLGAGANVLTF
-,TRBJ1-2,TRBV2,-,TGTGCCAGCAGTCCAGCTAACTATGGCTACACCTTC,CASSPANYGYTF
-,TRBJ1-1,TRBV12-5,-,TGTGCTAGTGGTTTGGTATCCGGGGGGCAAACTGAAGCTTTCTTT,CASGLVSGGQTEAFF
-,TRBJ1-1,TRBV7-8,-,TGTGCCAGCAGCTTAACAGGCGTCCCCCAAGCTTTCTTT,CASSLTGVPQAFF
-,TRBJ2-7,TRBV5-1,TRBD2,TGCGCCAGCAGCTTGGCCAGCGGGGGGGCGAACGAGCAGTACTTC,CASSLASGGANEQYF
-,TRBJ1-3,TRBV11-2,-,TGTGCCAGCAGCTTAGTAGGGGAAACTGGAAACACCATATATTTT,CASSLVGETGNTIYF
-,TRBJ1-5,TRBV4-1,-,TGCGCCAGCAGCCAACCAACAGGGTCGTATGAGGATCAGCCCCAGCATTTT,CASSQPTGSYEDQPQHF
-,TRBJ2-6,TRBV4-1,-,TGCGCCAGCACCCCTCAGGCCTCTGGGGCCAACGTCCTGACTTTC,CASTPQASGANVLTF
-,TRBJ1-3,TRBV27,TRBD1,TGTGCCAGCAGACCCGACAGGGGGCCTGGAAACACCATATATTTT,CASRPDRGPGNTIYF
-,TRBJ2-5,TRBV28,-,TGTGCCAGCAGTTCCCCGGGGCTCCTCGCTGGGGACCAGTACTTC,CASSSPGLLAGDQYF
-,TRBJ2-2,TRBV14,-,TGTGCCAGCAGCCAATGGGAAAAGAACACCGGGGAGCTGTTTTTT,CASSQWEKNTGELFF
-,TRBJ1-5,TRBV5-6,-,TGTGCCAGCAGCGTGGGACGGTTTAGCAATCAGCCCCAGCATTTT,CASSVGRFSNQPQHF
-,TRBJ2-5,TRBV18,-,TGTGCCAGCTCACCACGGACTCCTACCGAGACCCAGTACTTC,CASSPRTPTETQYF
-,TRBJ2-3,TRBV30,TRBD1,TGTGCCTGGAGTGTACAGGGGCGAGGAACAGATACGCAGTATTTT,CAWSVQGRGTDTQYF
-,TRBJ1-1,TRBV10-3,-,TGTGCCATCAGCGGAGATCCCGGTACGAACACTGAAGCTTTCTTT,CAISGDPGTNTEAFF